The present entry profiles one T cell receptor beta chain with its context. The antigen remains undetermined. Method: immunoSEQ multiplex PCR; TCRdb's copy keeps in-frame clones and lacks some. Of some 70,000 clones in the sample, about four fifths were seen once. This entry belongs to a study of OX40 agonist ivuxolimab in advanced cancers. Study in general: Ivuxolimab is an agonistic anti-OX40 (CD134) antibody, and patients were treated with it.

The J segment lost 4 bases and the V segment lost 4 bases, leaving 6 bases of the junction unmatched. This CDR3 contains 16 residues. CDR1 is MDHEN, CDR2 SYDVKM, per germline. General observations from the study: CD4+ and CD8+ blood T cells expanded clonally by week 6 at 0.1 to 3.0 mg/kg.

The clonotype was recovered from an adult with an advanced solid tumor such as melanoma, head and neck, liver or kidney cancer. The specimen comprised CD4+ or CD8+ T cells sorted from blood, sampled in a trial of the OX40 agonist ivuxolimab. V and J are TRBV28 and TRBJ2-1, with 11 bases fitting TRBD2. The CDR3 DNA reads TGTGCCAGCAGTTCCTTCCTAGCGGGAGGTTACAATGAGCAGTTCTTC. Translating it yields CASSSFLAGGYNEQFF.